The text below deals with one T cell receptor beta chain. This entry is derived from a study of blood T cell repertoires in COVID-19. Study details: Acute and convalescent COVID-19 samples came from the United States, Italy and Spain. T cells, B-cell-depleted T cells, or PBMCs provided the cDNA or gDNA that served as material.

Original handling: It was from reference gene primer amplification that nucleated cell counts were estimated. Using immunoSEQ multiplex PCR, the repertoire was profiled, and TCRdb retains in-frame clones only, with some absent. V and J calls and clone size come straight from that table; D and trimming were deduced from the DNA. There are about 100,000 clones in the sample; approximately 86% occur only once, and over 1.5% lies in the top ten. The TCR originated in a man of 80 years or more with acute or convalescent COVID-19. Sequencing used peripheral blood.

CDR3 in amino acids: CASSKTGCGYTF. DNA for the CDR3: TGTGCCAGCAGCAAAACCGGGTGCGGCTACACCTTC. The V and J genes are TRBV21-1 and TRBJ1-2. TRBV21-1 is annotated as a pseudogene. CDR3 length: 12 residues.